The T cell receptor (beta chain) described here comes from a study of cytomegalovirus exposure and HLA in healthy donors. Study in general: A subsequent analysis reported that the roughly 120 validation repertoires were produced on the same platform that had also been used for the 666 first-cohort repertoires. Study-wide results and limits: Among TCR sequences, most were rare, though some public TCRs appeared in many donors. Cytomegalovirus-associated TCR beta chains were listed, numbering over 150.

For this clone: Its antigen is unidentified.

The V gene's germline CDR1 is MNHEY and CDR2 SMNVEV (reference sequence). The CDR3 is made up of 14 amino acids. The V end lost 3 bases, the J end lost 4 bases, and 10 bases lay between the germline ends. Sequencing was performed with immunoSEQ multiplex PCR; in TCRdb, only in-frame clones are kept and a portion is missing. The sample includes fewer than 100,000 clones, roughly 94% seen only once; the top ten take over 2%. The sequenced sample was PBMCs. The receptor was derived from a woman between 18 and 29 years old in good health and CMV-seronegative. The chain employs TRBV27 and TRBJ2-1; the D is unclear. The CDR3 coding sequence is TGTGCCAGCAGTTTCTTAGAGGATTACAATGAGCAGTTCTTC. This encodes CASSFLEDYNEQFF.